One and the same sample provided the 6 T cell receptor beta chains below, sequenced in a study of CXCR3-negative and CXCR3-positive naive CD8 T cells. Whole-study results and caveats: More hydrophobic TRB CDR3s were found in CXCR3-positive naive cells than in CXCR3-negative naive cells.

Through 5' RACE with UMI labels, the TRB cDNA libraries were prepared. From the 5' RACE reads, TCRdb lists one entry per CDR3 protein and no DNA. The table for this sample gives over 100,000 distinct CDR3 sequences. For these receptors, no antigen is known. Sample: naive CXCR3+ CD8+ T cells from blood. Subset reported: CD45RO-CCR7+CD27+CD95- naive CD8+ T cells expressing CXCR3 (TNR3+). These receptors were obtained from a human donor in good health. Some clones in this sample may be carry-over from other donors' samples.

The CDR3 sequence: CASSKAGLGTEAFF. The chain combines TRBV6-6 with TRBJ1-1; TCRdb's D call, TRBD1, is unchecked because there is no DNA. Per the germline V gene, CDR1 is MNHNY and CDR2 is SVGAGI (reference sequence). This CDR3 spans 14 amino acids.

The V gene is TRBV29-1, the J gene TRBJ2-7. CDR1 and CDR2 from the germline V gene are SQVTM and ANQGSEA. The CDR3 consists of 13 residues. The CDR3 reads CSVADLSSYEQYF.

V gene TRBV7-9 combines with J gene TRBJ1-5; TCRdb designates TRBD1, a call that cannot be tested without DNA. Germline V gene lookup returns CDR1 SEHNR and CDR2 FQNEAQ (reference sequence). CDR3 length: 17 amino acids. CDR3 in amino acids: CASSSSFTGYSNQPQHF. The full variable domain, completed using reference TRBV7-9 and TRBJ1-5, is DTGVSQNPRHKITKRGQNVTFRCDPISEHNRLYWYRQTLGQGPEFLTYFQNEAQLEKSRLLSDRFSAERPKGSFSTLEIQRTEQGDSAMYLCASSSSFTGYSNQPQHFGDGTRLSIL.

The chain couples TRBV7-2 to TRBJ2-1; checking the TCRdb D call of TRBD1 is not possible without DNA. This CDR3 is built from 16 residues. CDR1 and CDR2 from the germline V gene are SGHTA and FQGNSA. The CDR3 sequence is CASSPGPGTGNNEQFF.

This chain's CDR3 is CASSGLGHTQYF. The genes are TRBV6-1 and TRBJ2-3; with no DNA, the TCRdb D assignment of TRBD2 cannot be verified. This CDR3 is 12 amino acids long. CDR1 is MNHNS, CDR2 SASEGT, per germline.

Here the CDR3 reads CASSDSARVYYGYTF. The J gene is TRBJ1-2, the V gene TRBV25-1; TCRdb's assignment of TRBD1 cannot be checked, as there is no DNA. The V gene's germline CDR1 is MGHDK and CDR2 SYGVNS. The CDR3 extends over 15 amino acids.